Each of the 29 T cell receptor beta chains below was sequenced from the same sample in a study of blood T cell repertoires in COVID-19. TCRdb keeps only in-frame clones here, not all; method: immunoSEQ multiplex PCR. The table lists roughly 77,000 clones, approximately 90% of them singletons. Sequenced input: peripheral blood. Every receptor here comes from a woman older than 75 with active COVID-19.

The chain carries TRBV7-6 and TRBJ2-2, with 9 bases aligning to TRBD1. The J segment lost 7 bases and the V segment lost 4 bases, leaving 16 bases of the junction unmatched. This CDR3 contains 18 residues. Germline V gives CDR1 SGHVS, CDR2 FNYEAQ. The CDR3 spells CASSSRPPDRGLGGELFF. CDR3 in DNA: TGTGCCAGCAGCTCCCGCCCACCGGACAGGGGACTCGGCGGGGAGCTGTTTTTT.

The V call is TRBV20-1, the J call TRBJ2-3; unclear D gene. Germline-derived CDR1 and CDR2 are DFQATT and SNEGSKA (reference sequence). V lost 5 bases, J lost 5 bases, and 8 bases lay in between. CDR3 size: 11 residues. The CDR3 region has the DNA TGCAGTGCTGGTGGCAGAGATACGCAGTATTTT. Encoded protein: CSAGGRDTQYF.

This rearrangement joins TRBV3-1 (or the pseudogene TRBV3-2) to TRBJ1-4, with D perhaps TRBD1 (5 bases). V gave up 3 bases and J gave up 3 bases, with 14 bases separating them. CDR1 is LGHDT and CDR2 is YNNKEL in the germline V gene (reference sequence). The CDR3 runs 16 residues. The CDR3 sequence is CASSHSLRGPNEKLFF. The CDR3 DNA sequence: TGTGCCAGCAGCCATTCCCTTAGGGGCCCTAATGAAAAACTGTTTTTT.

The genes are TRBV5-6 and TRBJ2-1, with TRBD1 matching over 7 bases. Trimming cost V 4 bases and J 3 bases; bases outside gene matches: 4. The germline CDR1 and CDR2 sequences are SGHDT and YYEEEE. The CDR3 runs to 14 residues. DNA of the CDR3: TGTGCCAGCAGCGGGGGACAGTTCTACAATGAGCAGTTCTTC. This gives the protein CASSGGQFYNEQFF. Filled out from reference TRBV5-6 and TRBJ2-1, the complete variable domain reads DAGVTQSPTHLIKTRGQQVTLRCSPKSGHDTVSWYQQALGQGPQFIFQYYEEEERQRGNFPDRFSGHQFPNYSSELNVNALLLGDSALYLCASSGGQFYNEQFFGPGTRLTVL.

CDR3 DNA sequence: TGCGCCAGCAGCCAAGATAGGCTAGCGGGAACGTACGAGCAGTACTTC. This encodes CASSQDRLAGTYEQYF. The chain has TRBV4-1 and TRBJ2-7; 9 positions match TRBD2. The CDR3 totals 16 residues. Germline values: CDR1 MGHRA, CDR2 YSYEKL. The junction had 7 bases not matched to a gene; V was cut back by 0 bases and J by 4 bases.

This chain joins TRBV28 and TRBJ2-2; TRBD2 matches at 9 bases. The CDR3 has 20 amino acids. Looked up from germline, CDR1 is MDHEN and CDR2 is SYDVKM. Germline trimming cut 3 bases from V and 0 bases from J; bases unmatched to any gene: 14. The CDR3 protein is CASSFSVGAGGPSNTGELFF. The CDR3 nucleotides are TGTGCCAGCAGTTTTAGTGTCGGGGCGGGAGGGCCATCGAACACCGGGGAGCTGTTTTTT.

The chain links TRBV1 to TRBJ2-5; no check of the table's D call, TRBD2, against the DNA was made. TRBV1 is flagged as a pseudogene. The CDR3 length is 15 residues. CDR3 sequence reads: CTSSQDEGGEETQYF. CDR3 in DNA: TGCACCAGCAGCCAAGATGAGGGGGGGGAAGAGACCCAGTACTTC.

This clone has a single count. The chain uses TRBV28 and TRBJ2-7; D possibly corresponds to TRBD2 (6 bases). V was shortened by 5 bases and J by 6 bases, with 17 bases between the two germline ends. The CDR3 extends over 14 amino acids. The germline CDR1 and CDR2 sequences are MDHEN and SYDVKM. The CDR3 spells CASSTPGGRGEQYF. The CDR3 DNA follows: TGTGCCAGCAGTACGCCCGGTGGGCGGGGCGAGCAGTACTTC.

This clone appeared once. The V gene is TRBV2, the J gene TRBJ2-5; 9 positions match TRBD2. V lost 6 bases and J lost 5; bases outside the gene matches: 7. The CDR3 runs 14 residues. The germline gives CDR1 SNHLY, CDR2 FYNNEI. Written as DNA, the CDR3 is TGTGCCAGCAGCTTTGGACTAGCGAGGGAGACCCAGTACTTC. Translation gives CASSFGLARETQYF. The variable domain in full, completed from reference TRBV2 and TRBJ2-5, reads EPEVTQTPSHQVTQMGQEVILRCVPISNHLYFYWYRQILGQKVEFLVSFYNNEISEKSEIFDDQFSVERPDGSNFTLKIRSTKLEDSAMYFCASSFGLARETQYFGPGTRLLVL.

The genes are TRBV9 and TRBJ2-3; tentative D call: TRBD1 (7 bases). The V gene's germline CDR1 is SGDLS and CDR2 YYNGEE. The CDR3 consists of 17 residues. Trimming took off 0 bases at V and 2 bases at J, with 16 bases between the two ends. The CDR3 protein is CASSVGMQGGPTDTQYF. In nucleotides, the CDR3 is TGTGCCAGCAGCGTAGGAATGCAGGGGGGACCCACAGATACGCAGTATTTT.

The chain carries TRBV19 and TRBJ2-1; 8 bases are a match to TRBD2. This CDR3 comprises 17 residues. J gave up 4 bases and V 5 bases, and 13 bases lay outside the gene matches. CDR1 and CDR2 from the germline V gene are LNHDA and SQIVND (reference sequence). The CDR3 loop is CASSSDLAGLSYNEQFF. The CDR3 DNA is TGTGCCAGTAGTTCGGACCTAGCGGGCTTGTCGTACAATGAGCAGTTCTTC.

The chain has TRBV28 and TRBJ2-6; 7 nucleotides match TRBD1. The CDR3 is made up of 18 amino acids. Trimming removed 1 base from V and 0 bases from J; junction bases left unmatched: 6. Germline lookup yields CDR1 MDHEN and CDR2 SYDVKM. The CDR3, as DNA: TGTGCCAGCAGTTTATTACGGACAGGCTCCTCTGGGGCCAACGTCCTGACTTTC. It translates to CASSLLRTGSSGANVLTF.

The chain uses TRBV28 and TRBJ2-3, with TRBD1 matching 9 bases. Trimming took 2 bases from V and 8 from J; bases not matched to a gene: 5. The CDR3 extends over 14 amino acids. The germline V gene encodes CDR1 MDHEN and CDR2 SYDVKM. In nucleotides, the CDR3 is TGTGCCAGCAGTTTACGGACAGGGGTGCGTACGCAGTATTTT. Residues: CASSLRTGVRTQYF.

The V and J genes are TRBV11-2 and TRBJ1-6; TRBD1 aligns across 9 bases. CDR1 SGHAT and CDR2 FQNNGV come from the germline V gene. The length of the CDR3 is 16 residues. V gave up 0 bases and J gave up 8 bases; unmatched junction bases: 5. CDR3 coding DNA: TGTGCCAGCAGCTTAGATCTAGGACAGGGGTATTCACCCCTCCACTTT. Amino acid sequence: CASSLDLGQGYSPLHF. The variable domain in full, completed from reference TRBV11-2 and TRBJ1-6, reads EAGVAQSPRYKIIEKRQSVAFWCNPISGHATLYWYQQILGQGPKLLIQFQNNGVVDDSQLPKDRFSAERLKGVDSTLKIQPAKLEDSAVYLCASSLDLGQGYSPLHFGNGTRLTVT.

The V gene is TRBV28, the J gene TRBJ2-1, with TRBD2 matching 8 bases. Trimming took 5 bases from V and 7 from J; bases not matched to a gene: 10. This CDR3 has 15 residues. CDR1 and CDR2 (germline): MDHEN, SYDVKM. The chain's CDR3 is CASSPTGGRRNEQFF. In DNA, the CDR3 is TGTGCCAGCAGTCCCACGGGCGGGAGGAGGAATGAGCAGTTCTTC.

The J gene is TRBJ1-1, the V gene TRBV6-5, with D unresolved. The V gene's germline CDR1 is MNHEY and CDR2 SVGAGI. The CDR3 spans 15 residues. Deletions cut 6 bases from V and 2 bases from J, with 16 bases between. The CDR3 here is CASRSTGSLNTEAFF. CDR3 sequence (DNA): TGTGCCAGCAGATCGACGGGGTCTTTAAACACTGAAGCTTTCTTT.

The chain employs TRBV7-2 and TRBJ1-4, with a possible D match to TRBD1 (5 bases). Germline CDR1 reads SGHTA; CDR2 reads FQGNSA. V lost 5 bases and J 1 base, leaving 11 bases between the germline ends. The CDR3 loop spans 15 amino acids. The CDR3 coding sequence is TGTGCCAGCAGCCTCTCAGGGATAACTAATGAAAAACTGTTTTTT. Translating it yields CASSLSGITNEKLFF.

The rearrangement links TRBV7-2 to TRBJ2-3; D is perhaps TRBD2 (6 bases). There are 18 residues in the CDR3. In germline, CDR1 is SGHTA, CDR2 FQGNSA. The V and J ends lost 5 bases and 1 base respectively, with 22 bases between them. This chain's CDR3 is CASSTSLGGVRGTDTQYF. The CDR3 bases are TGTGCCAGCAGCACCTCACTGGGGGGAGTTCGTGGCACAGATACGCAGTATTTT.

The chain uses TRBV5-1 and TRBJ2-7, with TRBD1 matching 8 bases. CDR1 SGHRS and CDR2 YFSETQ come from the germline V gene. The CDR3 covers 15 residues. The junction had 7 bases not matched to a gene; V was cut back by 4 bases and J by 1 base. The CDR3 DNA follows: TGCGCCAGCAGCATAGCAGGGGGCTTTTCCTACGAGCAGTACTTC. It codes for CASSIAGGFSYEQYF.

CDR3 protein: CASSLGLAYPDTQYF. CDR3 DNA sequence: TGTGCCAGCAGCCTGGGACTAGCGTACCCAGATACGCAGTATTTT. The genes are TRBV3-1 (or the pseudogene TRBV3-2) and TRBJ2-3; TRBD2 agrees at 10 bases. This CDR3 region has 15 residues. Germline assignment: CDR1 LGHDT and CDR2 YNNKEL (reference sequence). Trimming took 4 bases from V and 4 from J; bases not matched to a gene: 5.

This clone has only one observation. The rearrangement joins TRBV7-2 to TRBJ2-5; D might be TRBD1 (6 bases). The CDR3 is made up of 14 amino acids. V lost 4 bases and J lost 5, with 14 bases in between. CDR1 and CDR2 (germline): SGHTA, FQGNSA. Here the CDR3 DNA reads TGTGCCAGCAGCTCCAACTCAGGGGCGGAGACCCAGTACTTC. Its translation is CASSSNSGAETQYF.

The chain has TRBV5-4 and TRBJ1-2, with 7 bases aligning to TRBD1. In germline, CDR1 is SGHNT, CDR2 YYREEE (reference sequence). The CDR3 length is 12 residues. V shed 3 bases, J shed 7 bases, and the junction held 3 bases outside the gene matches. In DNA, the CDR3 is TGTGCCAGCAGCTCCCCAGGGGGTGGCTACACCTTC. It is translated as CASSSPGGGYTF.

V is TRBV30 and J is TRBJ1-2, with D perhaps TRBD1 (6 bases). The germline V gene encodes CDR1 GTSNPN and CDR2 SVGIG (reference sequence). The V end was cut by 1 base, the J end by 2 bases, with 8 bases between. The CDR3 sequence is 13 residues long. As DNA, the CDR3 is TGTGCCTGGAGTGGGACAGAAAACTATGGCTACACCTTC. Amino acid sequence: CAWSGTENYGYTF.

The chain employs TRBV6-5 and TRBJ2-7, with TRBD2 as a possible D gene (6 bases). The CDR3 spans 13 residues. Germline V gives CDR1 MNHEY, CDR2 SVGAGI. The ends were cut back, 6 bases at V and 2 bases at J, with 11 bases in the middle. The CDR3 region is CASRRDSTYEQYF. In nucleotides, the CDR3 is TGTGCCAGCAGGCGGGACTCCACCTACGAGCAGTACTTC.

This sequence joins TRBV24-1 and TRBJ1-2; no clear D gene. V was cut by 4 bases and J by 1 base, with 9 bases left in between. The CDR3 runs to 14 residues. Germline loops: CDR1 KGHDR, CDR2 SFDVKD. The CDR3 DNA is TGTGCCACCAGTGACGAAACACGTAACTATGGCTACACCTTC. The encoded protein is CATSDETRNYGYTF.

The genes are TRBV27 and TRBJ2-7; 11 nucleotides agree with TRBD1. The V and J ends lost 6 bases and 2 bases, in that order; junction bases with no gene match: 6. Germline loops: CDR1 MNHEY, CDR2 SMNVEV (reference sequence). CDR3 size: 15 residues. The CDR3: CASRDGQGAAYEQYF. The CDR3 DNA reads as TGTGCCAGCAGGGATGGACAGGGGGCGGCCTACGAGCAGTACTTC.

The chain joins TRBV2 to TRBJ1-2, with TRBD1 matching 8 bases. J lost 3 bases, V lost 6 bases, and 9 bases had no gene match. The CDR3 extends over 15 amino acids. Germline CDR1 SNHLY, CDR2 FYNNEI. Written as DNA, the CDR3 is TGTGCCAGCAGCGCGGACGCAGGGGGCGACTATGGCTACACCTTC. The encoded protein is CASSADAGGDYGYTF.

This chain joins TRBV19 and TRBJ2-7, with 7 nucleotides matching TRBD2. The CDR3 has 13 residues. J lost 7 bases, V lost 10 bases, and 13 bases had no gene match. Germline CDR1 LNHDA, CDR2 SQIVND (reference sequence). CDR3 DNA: TGTGCCACCTCGGGGGGTGCGGAGGGAGAGCAGTACTTC. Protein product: CATSGGAEGEQYF.

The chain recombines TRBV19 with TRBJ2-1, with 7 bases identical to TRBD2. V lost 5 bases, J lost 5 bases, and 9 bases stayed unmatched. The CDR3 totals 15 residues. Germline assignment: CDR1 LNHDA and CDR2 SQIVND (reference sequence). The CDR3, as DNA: TGTGCCAGTAGTTTCCGACTAGCTCCCCACAATGAGCAGTTCTTC. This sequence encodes CASSFRLAPHNEQFF.